This TCR beta chain was obtained from a study of T cell responses to AZD1222 COVID-19 vaccine (dated by TCRdb to the early 2020s). Background for the entire study: Because spike-specific TCR depth and breadth did not differ between the two schedules, AZD1222 recipients who got a second dose at roughly 4 weeks were pooled with those who got a second dose at roughly 12 weeks. TCR sequencing was performed for 230 to 250 trial participants, of whom roughly 200 were given two doses of AZD1222 and roughly 25 were given two doses of MenACWY control vaccine. Enrollment into the trials was organized by age into subgroups of 18-55, 56-69 and 70-plus years, and those subgroups contained approximately 150, 30 and 60 TCR-sequenced participants, respectively.

The CDR3 runs 14 residues from the cysteine to the phenylalanine. Only the CDR3 DNA stays, 42 bases, in frame from base 1. CDR1 and CDR2, per the germline V gene, are SNHLY and FYNNEI. The V end loses 8 bases and the J end loses 5 bases, and a stretch of 16 bases separates them. Findings and caveats that apply to the study as a whole: CD4 TCRs associated with the vaccine covered the entire spike protein, and the dominant responses were in regions 160-218 and 743-854. After two AZD1222 doses, both the breadth and the depth of spike-specific TCRs were significantly higher than at day 0 and than in MenACWY recipients. Conclusions about previously exposed vaccinees are limited because only a handful of AZD1222 recipients were SARS-CoV-2 seropositive at baseline. In the small 56-69-year group, the increase in depth fell short of significance, most likely because of low power. Participants were mostly white British and included more females than males, and it was suggested by the authors that clonal diversity may have been underestimated. Nearly half of unique spike-specific TCRs reportedly recognized epitopes outside regions mutated in the B.1.351 and B.1.1.7 variants. Because no day 14 peak-response samples were available, repertoires were characterized only after the peak T cell response.

A word on this clone: Its cognate antigen has yet to be identified. No base-level quality is on record; no much larger clone is a single base apart.

The CDR3 regions of human TCRbeta chains were analyzed by immunosequencing. The source study handled its data this way. Repertoire TCRs were checked for matches against a reference library of SARS-CoV-2-specific TCRs that had been generated using the MIRA antigen-specificity platform. Breadth meant the fraction of unique TCRs that were SARS-CoV-2-associated, whereas depth meant the fraction of total T cells that were SARS-CoV-2-associated. Using the MIRA data, each spike-specific TCR was assigned both to the spike region to which the TCR was reactive and to a CD4 or CD8 class. Log10-transformed breadth and depth values were compared by one-way ANOVA with Sidak's multiple comparisons tests. TCRdb carries this immuneACCESS record with in-frame sequences only. Its versions omit some clonotypes, under half of them owing to an unresolved V gene in the studies checked, with the rest unexplained. The V and J calls and clone size come from that table; D and trimming were worked out from the DNA. Across this sample there are under 150,000 clones, with about nine tenths seen only once. Clones ranked in the top ten supply 4% to 5.5% of the sample.

Taken with the paper, the label for time point translates to: baseline before first vaccination. Vaccinee samples came from UK trials COV001 and COV002, including a single-blind randomized controlled phase 2/3 trial of AZD1222 (ChAdOx1 nCoV-19) in healthy adults. For TCRbeta chain sequencing, PBMC samples from trial participants were taken at day 0 and at day 28 after the second dose. Specimen: peripheral blood, collected on day 0 of AZD1222 vaccination. The clonotype originates from an adult in good health. The sequence is built from TRBV2 and TRBJ2-1; the D gene remains uncertain. The nucleotides read TGTGCCAGCCATTCCAGACTGGTCAACAATGAGCAGTTCTTC. Its amino acids are CASHSRLVNNEQFF.